Listed here are 28 T cell receptor beta chains from one sample, sequenced in a study of blood T cell repertoires in COVID-19. Data came from immunoSEQ multiplex PCR; TCRdb stores just in-frame clones and leaves some out. Of about 53,000 clones in the sample, more than 75% were seen once. Material: peripheral blood. The origin of the receptors is a middle-aged man with acute or convalescent COVID-19.

The chain is built from TRBV14 and TRBJ1-2; 10 nucleotides line up with TRBD1. Trimming removed 3 bases from V and 8 bases from J; junction bases left unmatched: 6. The germline V gene has CDR1 SGHDN and CDR2 FVKESK. The CDR3 is made up of 14 amino acids. CDR3 in amino acids: CASSQGQGLGGYTF. The CDR3 region has the DNA TGTGCCAGCAGCCAGGGACAGGGGCTTGGCGGCTACACCTTC.

On this clone: In the same sample, other DNA sequences code for this CDR3. This chain uses TRBV7-3 with TRBJ2-7; 7 bases match TRBD2. With 2 bases clipped from V and 0 bases from J, the junction kept 7 bases outside the gene matches. The CDR3 sequence is 16 residues long. Germline loops: CDR1 SGHTA, CDR2 FQGTGA. The CDR3 loop reads CASSLEGASGSYEQYF. CDR3 nucleotides: TGTGCCAGCAGCTTAGAAGGTGCTAGCGGCTCCTACGAGCAGTACTTC.

This clone was found once. V usage is TRBV10-3 and J usage is TRBJ1-2, with D possibly matching TRBD1 (5 bases). Deletions cut 0 bases from V and 2 bases from J, with 16 bases between. This CDR3 contains 17 residues. Germline CDR1 and CDR2: ENHRY and SYGVKD. The DNA for the CDR3 is TGTGCCATCAGTGAGTCGGCCGCAGGGAATCGGAACTATGGCTACACCTTC. Encoded protein: CAISESAAGNRNYGYTF.

The rearrangement uses TRBV7-2 and TRBJ2-3; 8 nucleotides agree with TRBD1. Germline V gene sequence: CDR1 SGHTA, CDR2 FQGNSA. The CDR3 runs 16 residues. Unmatched junction bases numbered 9, after V lost 5 bases and J lost 2 bases. The CDR3 reads CASSTHRGEITDTQYF. CDR3 bases: TGTGCCAGCAGCACCCACAGGGGGGAGATCACAGATACGCAGTATTTT.

The genes are TRBV5-8 and TRBJ1-1; no firm D call. Germline V gene sequence: CDR1 SGHTS, CDR2 YDEGEE. This CDR3 is built from 13 residues. The V gene lost 2 bases and the J gene lost 1 base, with 6 bases spanning the gap. The DNA for the CDR3 is TGTGCCAGCAGCTTTGACAAGAACACTGAAGCTTTCTTT. Its translation: CASSFDKNTEAFF. The full variable domain, rest sourced from reference TRBV5-8 and TRBJ1-1, is EAGVTQSPTHLIKTRGQQATLRCSPISGHTSVYWYQQALGLGLQFLLWYDEGEERNRGNFPPRFSGRQFPNYSSELNVNALELEDSALYLCASSFDKNTEAFFGQGTRLTVV.

The rearrangement links TRBV19 to TRBJ2-1, with a tentative D call TRBD2 (6 bases). V lost 3 bases to trimming and J lost 1 base, with 7 bases between them. The CDR3 contains 14 residues. Germline V gene lookup returns CDR1 LNHDA and CDR2 SQIVND (reference sequence). The CDR3 loop reads CASSIGGSYNEQFF. Here the CDR3 DNA reads TGTGCCAGTAGTATCGGGGGTTCCTACAATGAGCAGTTCTTC.

V is TRBV18 and J is TRBJ1-1, with D perhaps matching TRBD1 (5 bases). Deletions cut 6 bases from V and 7 bases from J, with 9 bases between. CDR1 and CDR2 (germline): KGHSH, LQKENI. The CDR3 loop spans 11 amino acids. The CDR3 DNA sequence: TGTGCCAGCTCTCTCCAGGGTGAAGCTTTCTTT. This gives the protein CASSLQGEAFF.

The V call is TRBV9, the J call TRBJ2-7, with TRBD1 identical over 8 bases. The V gene's germline CDR1 is SGDLS and CDR2 YYNGEE. CDR3 length equals 14 residues. Trimming removed 3 bases from V and 3 bases from J; junction bases left unmatched: 5. The CDR3 spells CASSAWTGNYEQYF. The CDR3 nucleotides read TGTGCCAGCAGCGCTTGGACAGGGAACTACGAGCAGTACTTC.

The J gene is TRBJ1-4, the V gene TRBV6-6; D not resolved. CDR1 is MNHNY, CDR2 SVGAGI, per germline (reference sequence). Trimming cost V 0 bases and J 14 bases, with 22 bases left between them. The CDR3 is 16 amino acids. Written as DNA, the CDR3 is TGTGCCAGCAGTTACTCGACGTCGACATTCACAGCCAGCCTGTTTTTT. Protein sequence: CASSYSTSTFTASLFF.

The chain has TRBV5-1 and TRBJ1-4; 9 nucleotides align to TRBD1. The germline CDR1 and CDR2 sequences are SGHRS and YFSETQ. V lost 7 bases, J lost 8 bases, and 12 bases stayed unmatched. The CDR3 contains 15 residues. The CDR3 DNA is TGCGCCAGCCGACCCTCCGGGACAGGGAACGAAAAACTGTTTTTT. Protein sequence: CASRPSGTGNEKLFF.

This chain connects TRBV11-3 to TRBJ1-1; 7 bases fit TRBD1. CDR3 length: 15 amino acids. V lost 5 bases, J lost 2 bases, and 8 bases stayed unmatched. Germline assignment: CDR1 SGHNT and CDR2 YENEEA. CDR3 protein: CASSTRQGSNTEAFF. As DNA, the CDR3 is TGTGCCAGCAGCACTAGACAGGGCTCTAACACTGAAGCTTTCTTT.

The chain links TRBV21-1 to TRBJ1-2; no check of the table's D call, TRBD1, against the DNA was made. TRBV21-1 is described as a pseudogene. CDR3 size: 16 residues. Written as DNA, the CDR3 is TGTGCCAGCAGCACCTACCTTGGGACAGGGTACTATGGCTACACCTTC. It yields the protein CASSTYLGTGYYGYTF.

V is TRBV15 and J is TRBJ2-1, with 13 positions matching TRBD2. The V gene's germline CDR1 is LNHNV and CDR2 YYDKDF (reference sequence). V dropped 5 bases and J dropped 2; count of bases not matched to a gene: 3. This CDR3 has 16 residues. The DNA of the CDR3 is TGTGCCACCAGCGGGGGACTAGCGGGACCCTACAATGAGCAGTTCTTC. It codes for CATSGGLAGPYNEQFF.

This sequence joins TRBV6-2 or TRBV6-3 and TRBJ2-1; D is possibly TRBD2 (5 bases). CDR1 is MNHEY and CDR2 is SVGEGT in the germline V gene. This CDR3 has 13 amino acids. Trimming stripped 5 bases from V and 7 bases from J, with 12 bases between. The CDR3 DNA reads as TGTGCCAGCAGTAGGTCTAGCCTTAATGAGCAGTTCTTC. This gives the protein CASSRSSLNEQFF.

The chain links TRBV6-1 to TRBJ2-5; TRBD2 matches at 7 bases. Germline V gene data show CDR1 as MNHNS and CDR2 as SASEGT. With 3 bases clipped from V and 5 bases from J, the junction kept 9 bases outside the gene matches. This CDR3 has 15 residues. Here the CDR3 reads CASSDTAGSRETQYF. In DNA form, the CDR3 reads TGTGCCAGCAGTGATACAGCGGGATCGCGTGAGACCCAGTACTTC.

The chain carries TRBV12-3 or TRBV12-4 and TRBJ1-1, with D possibly being TRBD1 (5 bases). The V and J ends lost 5 bases and 4 bases respectively, with 8 bases between them. The CDR3 contains 12 residues. CDR3 nucleotides: TGTGCCAGCAGTCCCAGGGTCACTGAAGCTTTCTTT. Translated, it gives CASSPRVTEAFF.

V is TRBV2 and J is TRBJ2-7; 7 nucleotides match TRBD1. The CDR3 totals 16 residues. J lost 2 bases, V lost 1 base, and 8 bases had no gene match. Looked up from germline, CDR1 is SNHLY and CDR2 is FYNNEI. This CDR3 reads CASSEGGQGVTYEQYF. The CDR3 region has the DNA TGTGCCAGCAGTGAAGGGGGGCAGGGGGTAACCTACGAGCAGTACTTC.

V usage is TRBV15 and J usage is TRBJ2-3, with D possibly being TRBD1 (6 bases). CDR3 size: 14 residues. Trimming left V 6 bases short and J 1 base short, with 11 bases between. Germline CDR1 is LNHNV and CDR2 is YYDKDF (reference sequence). CDR3 amino acids: CATSSGAGTDTQYF. CDR3 nucleotide sequence: TGTGCCACCAGTTCAGGGGCCGGCACAGATACGCAGTATTTT.

This rearrangement joins TRBV18 to TRBJ2-3; 8 bases match TRBD2. The CDR3 has 16 amino acids. Germline values: CDR1 KGHSH, CDR2 LQKENI. Trimming removed 3 bases from V and 3 bases from J; junction bases left unmatched: 8. This CDR3 is CASSPLTSVGTDTQYF. CDR3 sequence (DNA): TGTGCCAGCTCACCTCTGACTAGCGTGGGGACAGATACGCAGTATTTT.

CDR3 loop: CASSSGTRAGETQYF. DNA for the CDR3: TGTGCCAGCAGTTCCGGGACCCGAGCGGGAGAGACCCAGTACTTC. The chain is built from TRBV7-9 and TRBJ2-5, with a weak D call TRBD2 (6 bases). The ends were cut back, 6 bases at V and 4 bases at J, with 18 bases in the middle. The CDR3 loop spans 15 amino acids. CDR1 is SEHNR and CDR2 is FQNEAQ in the germline V gene (reference sequence). Complete variable domain (other parts from reference TRBV7-9 and TRBJ2-5): DTGVSQNPRHKITKRGQNVTFRCDPISEHNRLYWYRQTLGQGPEFLTYFQNEAQLEKSRLLSDRFSAERPKGSFSTLEIQRTEQGDSAMYLCASSSGTRAGETQYFGPGTRLLVL.

The chain uses TRBV28 and TRBJ1-4; the match to TRBD1 covers 8 bases. Unmatched junction bases numbered 2, after V lost 3 bases and J lost 2 bases. Germline CDR1 MDHEN, CDR2 SYDVKM. This CDR3 spans 15 amino acids. DNA of the CDR3: TGTGCCAGCAGTTTCACAGGGGGGACTAATGAAAAACTGTTTTTT. Its translation: CASSFTGGTNEKLFF.

The chain carries TRBV28 and TRBJ2-7, with 7 positions matching TRBD2. CDR3 length: 15 residues. In germline, CDR1 is MDHEN, CDR2 SYDVKM. Trimming at V came to 6 bases and at J to 1 base, leaving 9 bases not matched to a gene. This CDR3 reads CASSMGGPPSYEQYF. DNA of the CDR3: TGTGCCAGCAGCATGGGAGGGCCTCCGTCCTACGAGCAGTACTTC.

The chain has TRBV4-1 and TRBJ2-7; a weak D match, TRBD1 (5 bases). V was cut by 1 base and J by 5 bases, with 12 bases left in between. Germline CDR1 MGHRA, CDR2 YSYEKL. This CDR3 has 14 amino acids. DNA of the CDR3: TGCGCCAGCAGCCAAGCAGGGTCTGGAAACGAGCAGTACTTC. Encoded protein: CASSQAGSGNEQYF.

V and J are TRBV29-1 and TRBJ2-1, with 9 bases that match TRBD1. Germline V lookup: CDR1 SQVTM, CDR2 ANQGSEA. The CDR3 loop spans 14 amino acids. V trimming: 3 bases; J trimming: 5 bases; junction bases outside the gene matches: 5. CDR3 in amino acids: CSVDWTGADNEQFF. The CDR3 region has the DNA TGCAGCGTTGATTGGACAGGGGCCGACAATGAGCAGTTCTTC.

This chain links TRBV28 with TRBJ1-2; unclear D gene. Germline V gene sequence: CDR1 MDHEN, CDR2 SYDVKM. V was shortened by 8 bases and J by 4 bases, with 11 bases between the two germline ends. This CDR3 region has 12 residues. The CDR3 spells CASETSGYGYTF. In nucleotides, the CDR3 is TGTGCCAGCGAAACATCTGGCTATGGCTACACCTTC.

V gene TRBV7-2 combines with J gene TRBJ2-1, with TRBD1 as a possible D gene (5 bases). Per the germline V gene, CDR1 is SGHTA and CDR2 is FQGNSA. The V gene lost 0 bases and the J gene lost 8 bases, with 11 bases spanning the gap. There are 14 residues in the CDR3. The CDR3 reads CASSLAPGLYEQFF. CDR3 nucleotides: TGTGCCAGCAGCTTAGCCCCAGGGTTGTATGAGCAGTTCTTC.

This clone occurred once. The chain couples TRBV9 to TRBJ1-5; 8 nucleotides line up with TRBD1. This CDR3 has 15 residues. The germline V gene encodes CDR1 SGDLS and CDR2 YYNGEE. Trimming removed 4 bases from V and 7 bases from J; junction bases left unmatched: 10. The CDR3: CASSSATGGGQPQHF. Written as DNA, the CDR3 is TGTGCCAGCAGCTCAGCAACAGGGGGTGGGCAGCCCCAGCATTTT.

The chain uses TRBV7-6 and TRBJ2-1; 8 bases are a match to TRBD2. Unmatched junction bases numbered 13, after V lost 1 base and J lost 5 bases. Germline V gene sequence: CDR1 SGHVS, CDR2 FNYEAQ. The CDR3 sequence is 18 residues long. The CDR3 bases are TGTGCCAGCAGCTTAGGCCTATGGGGCGGGGGGAACCACAATGAGCAGTTCTTC. This translates into CASSLGLWGGGNHNEQFF.